The clone carrying this TCR beta chain has a handful of counts. This sample is part of a study of T-cell reconstitution after alpha-beta-depleted transplantation in children. Preparing the TCRbeta library involved the use of unique molecular identifiers. Using its own MiXCR run on the PCR reads, TCRdb lists one record per CDR3 protein. The table records 130,000 or so distinct CDR3 sequences, about 9.9% of them present only once. Per the germline V gene, CDR1 is MNHEY and CDR2 is SMNVEV (reference sequence). This CDR3 contains 15 residues. V was pared by 6 bases and J by 4 bases, with 6 bases of the junction left unmatched.

Here the sequenced sample was PBMCs, mostly from graft donor cells, taken 180 days after TCRalphabeta/CD19-depleted stem cell transplant. This chain joins TRBV27 and TRBJ2-1; the match to TRBD2 covers 10 bases. This clonotype was sampled from a girl in the first two years of life who had a stem cell transplant for combined immunodeficiency, so the T cells may come from the graft donor. CDR3: CASSPPSGGYNEQFF. Here the CDR3 DNA reads TGTGCCAGCAGCCCCCCTAGCGGGGGTTACAATGAGCAGTTCTTC.